Listed below are T cell receptor beta chains from one sample, sequenced in a study of T cells in Graves' hyperthyroidism and ophthalmopathy. TCRdb redid the calling of the multiplex PCR reads with MiXCR, one entry per CDR3 protein. The sample contains some 420,000 distinct CDR3 sequences, roughly 13% of which appear only once. The source material was blood. The receptors were sampled from a young woman with Graves' hyperthyroidism. Both conserved end residues are part of each CDR3. Fields, in order: clone size, J gene, D gene, V gene, CDR3 protein, CDR3 DNA. A D gene is named only where the DNA matches it firmly. Clone size is shown for a subset of rows, as once, few, many or a class of expanded clone.

clone_size: many; j_call: TRBJ2-1; d_call: -; v_call: TRBV7-3; cdr3_aa: CASSLMQGYNEQFF; cdr3_nt: TGTGCCAGCAGCTTAATGCAGGGGTACAATGAGCAGTTCTTC
clone_size: many; j_call: TRBJ2-6; d_call: -; v_call: TRBV28; cdr3_aa: CASSSGYSGANVLTF; cdr3_nt: TGTGCCAGCAGTTCAGGGTACTCTGGGGCCAACGTCCTGACTTTC
clone_size: many; j_call: TRBJ2-1; d_call: TRBD2; v_call: TRBV7-8; cdr3_aa: CASSLVLAGGAYNEQFF; cdr3_nt: TGTGCCAGCAGCTTAGTTCTGGCGGGAGGCGCCTACAATGAGCAGTTCTTC
clone_size: many; j_call: TRBJ2-1; d_call: -; v_call: TRBV7-3; cdr3_aa: CASSLSRGSYNEQFF; cdr3_nt: TGTGCCAGCAGCTTAAGCAGGGGTTCCTACAATGAGCAGTTCTTC
clone_size: many; j_call: TRBJ2-3; d_call: TRBD2; v_call: TRBV3-1; cdr3_aa: CASSPTSGSGDTQYF; cdr3_nt: TGTGCCAGCAGCCCCACTAGCGGGAGTGGGGATACGCAGTATTTT
clone_size: many; j_call: TRBJ2-1; d_call: -; v_call: TRBV7-9; cdr3_aa: CASSLGTGRRDNEQFF; cdr3_nt: TGTGCCAGCAGCTTAGGAACGGGACGGAGAGACAATGAGCAGTTCTTC
clone_size: many; j_call: TRBJ2-7; d_call: TRBD2; v_call: TRBV28; cdr3_aa: CASSLVLSILAGGTYEQYF; cdr3_nt: TGTGCCAGCAGTTTGGTCCTCTCAATACTAGCGGGAGGCACCTACGAGCAGTACTTC
clone_size: many; j_call: TRBJ2-3; d_call: TRBD2; v_call: TRBV5-4; cdr3_aa: CASRPGTRGGTDTQYF; cdr3_nt: TGTGCCAGCAGACCCGGGACTAGGGGAGGCACAGATACGCAGTATTTT
clone_size: many; j_call: TRBJ2-7; d_call: TRBD1; v_call: TRBV5-5; cdr3_aa: CASSFMTGASYEQYF; cdr3_nt: TGTGCCAGCAGCTTCATGACAGGGGCCTCCTACGAGCAGTACTTC
clone_size: few; j_call: TRBJ2-1; d_call: TRBD1; v_call: TRBV7-3; cdr3_aa: CASSSLTGNEQFF; cdr3_nt: TGTGCCAGCAGCTCGTTGACAGGGAATGAGCAGTTCTTC
clone_size: few; j_call: TRBJ2-7; d_call: -; v_call: TRBV7-9; cdr3_aa: CASSLVGTVDSEDF; cdr3_nt: TGTGCCAGCAGCTTAGTGGGGACGGTGGACAGCGAGGACTTC
clone_size: few; j_call: TRBJ1-2; d_call: -; v_call: TRBV7-9; cdr3_aa: CASSLGGENYGYTF; cdr3_nt: TGTGCCAGCAGCTTAGGAGGGGAGAACTATGGCTACACCTTC
clone_size: many; j_call: TRBJ2-1; d_call: -; v_call: TRBV12-3/TRBV12-4; cdr3_aa: CASSLQLSDASSYNEQFF; cdr3_nt: TGTGCCAGCAGTTTACAACTGTCTGACGCGAGCTCCTACAATGAGCAGTTCTTC
clone_size: few; j_call: TRBJ1-2; d_call: -; v_call: TRBV4-1; cdr3_aa: CASSQTRDVLYGYTF; cdr3_nt: TGCGCCAGCAGCCAAACCCGGGATGTTCTCTATGGCTACACCTTC
clone_size: many; j_call: TRBJ1-5; d_call: -; v_call: TRBV12-3/TRBV12-4; cdr3_aa: CASSLGDPNQPQHF; cdr3_nt: TGTGCCAGCAGTTTAGGAGACCCCAATCAGCCCCAGCATTTT
clone_size: many; j_call: TRBJ2-7; d_call: -; v_call: TRBV12-3/TRBV12-4; cdr3_aa: CASSLAPRLLEQYF; cdr3_nt: TGTGCCAGCAGTTTAGCTCCCCGCCTCCTCGAGCAGTACTTC
clone_size: -; j_call: TRBJ2-5; d_call: -; v_call: TRBV19; cdr3_aa: CASSIHTFGETQYF; cdr3_nt: TGTGCCAGTAGTATCCATACCTTCGGAGAGACCCAGTACTTC
clone_size: -; j_call: TRBJ2-5; d_call: -; v_call: TRBV20-1; cdr3_aa: CSARGSAGVQTQYF; cdr3_nt: TGCAGTGCTAGAGGGTCGGCAGGGGTACAGACCCAGTACTTC
clone_size: -; j_call: TRBJ2-5; d_call: -; v_call: TRBV20-1; cdr3_aa: CSASGLSYQETQYF; cdr3_nt: TGCAGTGCGTCGGGACTCTCTTACCAAGAGACCCAGTACTTC
clone_size: many; j_call: TRBJ2-1; d_call: -; v_call: TRBV9; cdr3_aa: CASSVSGGAGLQREQFF; cdr3_nt: TGTGCCAGCAGCGTATCCGGCGGAGCTGGCCTACAGAGGGAGCAGTTCTTC
clone_size: many; j_call: TRBJ2-7; d_call: TRBD2; v_call: TRBV3-1; cdr3_aa: CASSHGSALAGVFEQYF; cdr3_nt: TGTGCCAGCAGCCACGGCTCCGCATTAGCGGGAGTTTTCGAGCAGTACTTC
clone_size: -; j_call: TRBJ1-3; d_call: -; v_call: TRBV18; cdr3_aa: CASSPPAQASGNTIYF; cdr3_nt: TGTGCCAGCTCACCACCCGCCCAAGCCTCGGGAAACACCATATATTTT
clone_size: many; j_call: TRBJ2-7; d_call: TRBD2; v_call: TRBV20-1; cdr3_aa: CSARWAGVPEQYF; cdr3_nt: TGCAGTGCTAGGTGGGCGGGAGTTCCCGAGCAGTACTTC
clone_size: -; j_call: TRBJ2-5; d_call: -; v_call: TRBV2; cdr3_aa: CASSPPTSSQGKTQYF; cdr3_nt: TGTGCCAGCAGTCCGCCGACTAGCTCGCAGGGGAAGACCCAGTACTTC
clone_size: many; j_call: TRBJ2-1; d_call: -; v_call: TRBV5-1; cdr3_aa: CASRDYPYNEQFF; cdr3_nt: TGCGCCAGCAGAGACTACCCCTACAATGAGCAGTTCTTC
clone_size: -; j_call: TRBJ2-5; d_call: -; v_call: TRBV5-5; cdr3_aa: CASWTGHPHQETQYF; cdr3_nt: TGTGCCAGCTGGACGGGACACCCCCATCAAGAGACCCAGTACTTC
clone_size: many; j_call: TRBJ2-7; d_call: TRBD1; v_call: TRBV20-1; cdr3_aa: CSARRTGGIYEQYF; cdr3_nt: TGCAGTGCCAGGAGGACAGGGGGCATCTACGAGCAGTACTTC
clone_size: few; j_call: TRBJ2-5; d_call: -; v_call: TRBV18; cdr3_aa: CASSPPNGGVGETQYF; cdr3_nt: TGTGCCAGCTCACCACCAAACGGAGGGGTAGGGGAGACCCAGTACTTC
clone_size: -; j_call: TRBJ1-5; d_call: TRBD1; v_call: TRBV12-3/TRBV12-4; cdr3_aa: CASRAGQGVNQPQHF; cdr3_nt: TGTGCCAGCAGGGCGGGACAGGGGGTTAATCAGCCCCAGCATTTT
clone_size: -; j_call: TRBJ2-7; d_call: -; v_call: TRBV10-1; cdr3_aa: CASSVDNTYEQYF; cdr3_nt: TGCGCCAGCAGTGTCGACAATACCTACGAGCAGTACTTC
clone_size: many; j_call: TRBJ1-1; d_call: TRBD1; v_call: TRBV27; cdr3_aa: CASARQGPTEAFF; cdr3_nt: TGTGCCAGCGCCCGACAGGGGCCCACTGAAGCTTTCTTT
clone_size: many; j_call: TRBJ2-7; d_call: -; v_call: TRBV20-1; cdr3_aa: CSASRGYEQYF; cdr3_nt: TGCAGTGCTAGCCGGGGGTACGAGCAGTACTTC
clone_size: many; j_call: TRBJ2-2; d_call: -; v_call: TRBV12-3/TRBV12-4; cdr3_aa: CASSYVSNTGELFF; cdr3_nt: TGTGCCAGCAGTTACGTTTCGAACACCGGGGAGCTGTTTTTT
clone_size: -; j_call: TRBJ2-1; d_call: -; v_call: TRBV5-1; cdr3_aa: CASSPEGYNEQFF; cdr3_nt: TGCGCCAGCAGCCCCGAAGGATACAATGAGCAGTTCTTC
clone_size: -; j_call: TRBJ1-5; d_call: TRBD1; v_call: TRBV19; cdr3_aa: CASRKVTGGKDSNQPQHF; cdr3_nt: TGTGCCAGTAGGAAGGTGACAGGGGGCAAGGATAGCAATCAGCCCCAGCATTTT